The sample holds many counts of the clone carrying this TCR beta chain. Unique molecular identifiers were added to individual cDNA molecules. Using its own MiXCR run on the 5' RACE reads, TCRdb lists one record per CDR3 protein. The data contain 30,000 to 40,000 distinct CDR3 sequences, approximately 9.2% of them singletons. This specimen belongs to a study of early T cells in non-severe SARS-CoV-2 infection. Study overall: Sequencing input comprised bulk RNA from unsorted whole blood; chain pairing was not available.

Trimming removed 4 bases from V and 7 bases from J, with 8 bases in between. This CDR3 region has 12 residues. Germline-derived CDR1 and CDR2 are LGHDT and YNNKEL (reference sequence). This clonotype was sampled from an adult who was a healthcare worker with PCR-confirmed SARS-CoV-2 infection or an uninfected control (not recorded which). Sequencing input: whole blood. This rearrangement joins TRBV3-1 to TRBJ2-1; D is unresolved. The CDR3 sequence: CASSPEVNEQFF. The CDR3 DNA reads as TGTGCCAGCAGCCCCGAGGTAAATGAGCAGTTCTTC.